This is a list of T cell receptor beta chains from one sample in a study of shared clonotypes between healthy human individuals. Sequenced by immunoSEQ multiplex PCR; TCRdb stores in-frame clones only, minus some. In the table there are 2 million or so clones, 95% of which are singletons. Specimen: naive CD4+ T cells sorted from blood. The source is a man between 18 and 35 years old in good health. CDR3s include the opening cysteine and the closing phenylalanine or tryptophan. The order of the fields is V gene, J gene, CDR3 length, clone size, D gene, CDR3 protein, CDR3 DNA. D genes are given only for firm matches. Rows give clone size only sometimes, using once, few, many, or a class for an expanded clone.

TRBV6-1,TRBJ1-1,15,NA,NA,CASLPSLSLYPEAFF,TGTGCCAGTCTCCCTAGCCTAAGCCTCTACCCTGAAGCTTTCTTT
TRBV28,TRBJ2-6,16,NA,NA,CASSPLDLSGANVLTF,TGTGCCAGCAGTCCCCTCGATCTCTCTGGGGCCAACGTCCTGACTTTC
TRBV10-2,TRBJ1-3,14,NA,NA,CASSERGAGNTIYF,TGCGCCAGCAGTGAACGGGGGGCTGGAAACACCATATACTTT
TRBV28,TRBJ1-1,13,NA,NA,CASITTGRAEAFF,TGTGCCAGCATCACTACAGGGAGGGCTGAAGCTTTCTTT
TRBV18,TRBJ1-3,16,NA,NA,CASSPRDGDSGNTIYF,TGTGCCAGCTCACCACGTGACGGAGACTCTGGAAACACCATATATTTT
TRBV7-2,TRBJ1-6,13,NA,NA,CASSFTLNSPLHF,TGTGCCAGCAGCTTCACACTCAATTCACCCCTCCACTTT
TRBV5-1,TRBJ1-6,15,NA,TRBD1,CASSEEGQLNSPLHF,TGCGCCAGCAGCGAGGAGGGACAGCTCAATTCACCCCTCCACTTT
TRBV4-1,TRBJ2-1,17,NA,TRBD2,CASSAAALAGAGNEQFF,TGCGCCAGCAGCGCAGCTGCACTAGCGGGGGCTGGTAATGAGCAGTTCTTC
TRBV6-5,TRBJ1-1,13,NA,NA,CASSYNRKDEAFF,TGTGCCAGCAGTTACAATCGGAAAGATGAAGCTTTCTTT
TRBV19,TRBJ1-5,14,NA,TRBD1,CASSSTTGVQPQHF,TGTGCCAGTAGTTCGACGACAGGGGTCCAGCCCCAGCATTTT
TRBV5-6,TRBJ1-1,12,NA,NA,CASSFKNTEAFF,TGTGCCAGCAGCTTTAAGAACACTGAAGCTTTCTTT
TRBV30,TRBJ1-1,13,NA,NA,CAWSELSGTEAFF,TGTGCCTGGAGTGAACTCTCGGGTACTGAAGCTTTCTTT
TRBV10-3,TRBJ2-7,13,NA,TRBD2,CAINAGGPYEQYF,TGTGCCATCAATGCGGGGGGGCCCTACGAGCAGTACTTC
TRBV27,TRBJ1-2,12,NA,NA,CASSGGGPGYTF,TGTGCCAGCAGTGGGGGCGGCCCTGGCTACACCTTC
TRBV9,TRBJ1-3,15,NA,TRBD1,CASSASGGSGNTIYF,TGTGCCAGCAGCGCATCAGGGGGCTCTGGAAACACCATATATTTT
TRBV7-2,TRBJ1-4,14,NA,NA,CASSRGLDHEKLFF,TGTGCCAGCAGCCGTGGACTGGACCACGAAAAACTGTTTTTT
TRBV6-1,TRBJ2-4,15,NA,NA,CASSPGGLAKNIQYF,TGTGCCAGCAGTCCCGGGGGACTAGCCAAAAACATTCAGTACTTC
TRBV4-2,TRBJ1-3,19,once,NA,CASSQQVTTGILAGNTIYF,TGTGCCAGCAGCCAACAAGTCACAACCGGAATCCTAGCGGGAAACACCATATATTTT
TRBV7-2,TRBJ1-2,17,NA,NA,CASSLWGQSLANYGYTF,TGTGCCAGCAGCTTATGGGGTCAGTCCTTAGCTAACTATGGCTACACCTTC
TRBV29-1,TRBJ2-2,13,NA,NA,CSVAGTWTGELFF,TGCAGCGTGGCCGGGACTTGGACCGGGGAGCTGTTTTTT
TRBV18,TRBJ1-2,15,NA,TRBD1,CASSPFPGQGNGYTF,TGTGCCAGCTCCCCTTTCCCTGGACAGGGGAACGGCTACACCTTC
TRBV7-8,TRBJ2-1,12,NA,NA,CASSPVGGEQFF,TGTGCCAGCAGCCCTGTCGGCGGCGAGCAGTTCTTC
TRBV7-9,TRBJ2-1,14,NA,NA,CASSEDIRGYEQFF,TGTGCCAGCAGCGAGGATATACGGGGATATGAGCAGTTCTTC
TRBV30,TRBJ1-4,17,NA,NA,CAWSGRRLSATNEKLFF,TGTGCCTGGAGTGGCCGACGTCTAAGCGCAACTAATGAAAAACTGTTTTTT
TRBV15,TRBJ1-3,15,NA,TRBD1,CATSIDRGAGNTIYF,TGTGCCACCAGCATTGACAGGGGGGCCGGAAACACCATATATTTT
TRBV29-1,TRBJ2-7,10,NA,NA,CSGGTYEQYF,TGCAGCGGGGGGACCTACGAGCAGTACTTC
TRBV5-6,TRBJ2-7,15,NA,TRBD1,CASSWRGTGRNEQYF,TGTGCCAGCAGCTGGAGAGGGACAGGGCGTAACGAGCAGTACTTC
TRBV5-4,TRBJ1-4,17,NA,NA,CASSLRDLPSPNEKLFF,TGTGCCAGCAGCCTCAGGGATTTACCCTCCCCTAATGAAAAACTGTTTTTT
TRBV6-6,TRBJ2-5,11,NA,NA,CASSAQETQYF,TGTGCCAGCAGCGCACAAGAGACCCAGTACTTC
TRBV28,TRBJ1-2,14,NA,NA,CASSMTAPNYGYTF,TGTGCCAGCAGCATGACAGCCCCGAACTATGGCTACACCTTC
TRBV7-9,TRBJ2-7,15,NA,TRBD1,CASSLTGGPYYEQYF,TGTGCCAGCAGCCTGACAGGGGGCCCCTACTACGAGCAGTACTTC
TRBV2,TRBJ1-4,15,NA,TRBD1,CASSGQGAPNEKLFF,TGTGCCAGCAGTGGACAGGGGGCGCCTAATGAAAAACTGTTTTTT
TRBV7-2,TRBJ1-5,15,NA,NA,CASSLAGGKGQPQHF,TGTGCCAGCAGCTTAGCTGGCGGGAAGGGTCAGCCCCAGCATTTT
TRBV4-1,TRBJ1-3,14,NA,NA,CASSRSDRGNTIYF,TGCGCCAGCAGCCGATCGGACAGAGGAAACACCATATATTTT
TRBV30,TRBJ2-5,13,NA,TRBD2,CAWNKQRGETQYF,TGTGCCTGGAATAAGCAGCGGGGTGAGACCCAGTACTTC
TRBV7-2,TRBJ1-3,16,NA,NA,CASSFSPTGSGNTIYF,TGTGCCAGCAGCTTTTCACCTACAGGGAGTGGAAACACCATATATTTT
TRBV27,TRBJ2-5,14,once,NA,CASSLLGFGETQYF,TGTGCCAGCAGCTTGCTAGGGTTCGGGGAGACCCAGTACTTC
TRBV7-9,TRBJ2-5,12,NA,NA,CAKPGPGETQYF,TGTGCAAAACCGGGCCCGGGGGAGACCCAGTACTTC
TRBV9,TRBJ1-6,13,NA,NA,CASSVDPPSPLHF,TGTGCCAGCAGCGTAGATCCCCCTTCACCCCTCCACTTT
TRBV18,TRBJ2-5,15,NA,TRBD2,CASSPESGSMETQYF,TGTGCCAGCTCACCGGAAAGCGGGAGTATGGAGACCCAGTACTTC
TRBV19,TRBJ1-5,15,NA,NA,CASEEGVKDNQPQHF,TGTGCCAGTGAGGAGGGAGTCAAAGACAATCAGCCCCAGCATTTT
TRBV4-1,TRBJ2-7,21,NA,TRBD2,CASTHFPLVGLAGGDLGEQYF,TGCGCCAGCACCCATTTCCCTTTAGTAGGACTAGCGGGAGGCGATCTGGGAGAGCAGTACTTC
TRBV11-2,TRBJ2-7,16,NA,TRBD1,CASSVGRGQKSYEQYF,TGTGCCAGCAGCGTTGGTAGGGGACAGAAGTCCTACGAGCAGTACTTC
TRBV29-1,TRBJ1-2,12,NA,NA,CSVEAPPYGYTF,TGCAGCGTTGAGGCTCCGCCCTATGGCTACACCTTC
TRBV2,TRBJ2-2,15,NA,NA,CASSVATSNTGELFF,TGTGCCAGCAGTGTGGCGACATCCAACACCGGGGAGCTGTTTTTT
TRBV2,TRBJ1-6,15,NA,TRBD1,CASSEPGTANSPLHF,TGTGCCAGCAGTGAACCCGGGACAGCAAATTCACCCCTCCACTTT
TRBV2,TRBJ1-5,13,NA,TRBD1,CASSDDRDQPQHF,TGTGCCAGCAGCGACGACAGGGATCAGCCCCAGCATTTT
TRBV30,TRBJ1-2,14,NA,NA,CAWSGRGANYGYTF,TGTGCCTGGAGCGGGCGTGGGGCCAACTATGGCTACACCTTC
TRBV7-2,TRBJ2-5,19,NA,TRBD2,CASSQAPGTSGRAGKTQYF,TGTGCCAGCAGCCAGGCCCCCGGGACTAGCGGGAGGGCCGGGAAGACCCAGTACTTC
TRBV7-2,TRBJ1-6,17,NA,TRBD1,CASSFGRDRGEGSPLHF,TGTGCCAGCAGCTTCGGAAGGGACAGGGGTGAGGGGTCACCCCTCCACTTT
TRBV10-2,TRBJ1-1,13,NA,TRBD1,CASRGQPNTEAFF,TGCGCCAGCAGGGGACAGCCGAACACTGAAGCTTTCTTT